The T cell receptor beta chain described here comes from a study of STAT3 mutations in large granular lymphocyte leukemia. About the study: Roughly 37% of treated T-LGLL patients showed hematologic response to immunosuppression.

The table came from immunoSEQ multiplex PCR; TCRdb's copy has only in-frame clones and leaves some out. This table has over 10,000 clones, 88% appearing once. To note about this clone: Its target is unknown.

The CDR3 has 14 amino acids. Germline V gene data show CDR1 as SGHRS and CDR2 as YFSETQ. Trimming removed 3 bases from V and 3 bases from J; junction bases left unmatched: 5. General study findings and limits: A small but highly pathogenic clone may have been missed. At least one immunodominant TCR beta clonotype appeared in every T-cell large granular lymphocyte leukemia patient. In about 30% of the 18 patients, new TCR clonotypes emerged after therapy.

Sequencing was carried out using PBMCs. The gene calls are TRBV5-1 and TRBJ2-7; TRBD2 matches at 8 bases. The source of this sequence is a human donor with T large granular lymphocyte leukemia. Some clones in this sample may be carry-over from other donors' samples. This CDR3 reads CASSWNSGSYEQYF. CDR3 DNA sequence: TGCGCCAGCAGCTGGAACAGCGGGAGCTACGAGCAGTACTTC.